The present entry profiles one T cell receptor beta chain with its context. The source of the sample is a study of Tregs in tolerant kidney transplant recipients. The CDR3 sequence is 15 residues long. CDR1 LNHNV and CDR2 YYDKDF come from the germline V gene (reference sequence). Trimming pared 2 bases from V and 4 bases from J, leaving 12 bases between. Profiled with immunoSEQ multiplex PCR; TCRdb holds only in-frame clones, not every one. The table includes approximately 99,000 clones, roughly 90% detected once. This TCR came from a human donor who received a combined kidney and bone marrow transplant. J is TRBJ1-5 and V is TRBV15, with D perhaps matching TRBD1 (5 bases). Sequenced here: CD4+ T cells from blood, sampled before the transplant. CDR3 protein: CATSRSRGSNQPQHF. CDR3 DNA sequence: TGTGCCACCAGCAGAAGCCGGGGGAGTAATCAGCCCCAGCATTTT.